These T cell receptor beta chains were read from a single sample in a study of OX40 agonist ivuxolimab in advanced cancers. The protocol was immunoSEQ multiplex PCR, while the TCRdb copy is restricted to in-frame clones and leaves out a portion. The sample has fewer than 95,000 clones; around 85% are singletons. The sequencing here drew on CD4+ or CD8+ T cells sorted from blood, taken in a trial of the OX40 agonist ivuxolimab. These receptors originate from an adult with an advanced solid tumor such as melanoma, head and neck, liver or kidney cancer. Both conserved end residues are trimmed from each CDR3. The D gene is left open where the match is weak.

j_gene | d_gene | v_gene | CDR3aa
TRBJ1-6 | - | TRBV2 | ASKPPGSYNSPLH
TRBJ1-2 | - | TRBV6-6 | ASSYSTYGYT
TRBJ1-2 | - | TRBV5-6 | ASSLAGGPGYT
TRBJ2-5 | TRBD2 | TRBV30 | AWSLERGGETQY
TRBJ2-1 | TRBD2 | TRBV5-1 | ASSFAGGLNEQF
TRBJ2-5 | TRBD1 | TRBV11-1 | ASSLGPGGISQETQY
TRBJ1-1 | - | TRBV7-9 | ASSWAGQNTEAF
TRBJ2-7 | TRBD1 | TRBV6-1 | ASRMTGPYEQY
TRBJ2-2 | - | TRBV6-1 | ASSWGGSTPEELF
TRBJ2-1 | - | TRBV5-1 | ASSPRPVASSYNEQF
TRBJ2-7 | - | TRBV2 | ASRGQRSYEQY
TRBJ2-5 | TRBD1 | TRBV7-2 | ASSFVGQRQETQY
TRBJ1-5 | - | TRBV19 | ASNQESLSNQPQH
TRBJ1-5 | TRBD1 | TRBV19 | ASTPGQGAFNQPQH
TRBJ1-2 | TRBD1 | TRBV5-6 | ASSPIGQGGFVYGYT
TRBJ2-7 | TRBD1 | TRBV7-2 | ASSIGTGREQY
TRBJ1-2 | - | TRBV20-1 | SARDKGVYT
TRBJ1-3 | TRBD1 | TRBV9 | ASSAGTDRNTIY
TRBJ1-2 | TRBD1 | TRBV19 | ASSMGTGRLNYGYT
TRBJ1-1 | - | TRBV2 | ASSEQAMNTEAF
TRBJ2-7 | TRBD2 | TRBV5-1 | ASSAAGGSYEQY
TRBJ1-1 | TRBD1 | TRBV27 | ASSSGQGPNTEAF
TRBJ1-2 | TRBD1 | TRBV5-4 | ASSLPRTGNGYT
TRBJ2-3 | - | TRBV7-3 | ASSTGPGSEDTQY
TRBJ2-7 | TRBD1 | TRBV4-2 | ASSLKRTGGSSYEQY
TRBJ2-2 | TRBD1 | TRBV25-1 | ASSERRQGGYGELF